This T cell receptor beta chain was observed in a study of cytomegalovirus exposure and HLA in healthy donors. The CDR3 spans 14 residues. V shed 5 bases and J 7 bases; nucleotides not matched to a gene: 10. The germline V gene has CDR1 MNHEY and CDR2 SVGAGI. Primers for the PCR totalled 60 Vbeta and 13 Jbeta. Using immunoSEQ multiplex PCR, the repertoire was profiled, and TCRdb retains in-frame clones only, with some absent. The sample lists around 85,000 clones, roughly 75% occurring once. The receptor was isolated from a man in his sixties in good health and CMV-seronegative. The sample comprised PBMCs. The rearrangement links TRBV6-5 to TRBJ1-1, with 7 bases fitting TRBD1. The CDR3 loop reads CASSETTDRVEAFF. The DNA of the CDR3 is TGTGCCAGCAGTGAGACCACCGACAGGGTTGAAGCTTTCTTT.